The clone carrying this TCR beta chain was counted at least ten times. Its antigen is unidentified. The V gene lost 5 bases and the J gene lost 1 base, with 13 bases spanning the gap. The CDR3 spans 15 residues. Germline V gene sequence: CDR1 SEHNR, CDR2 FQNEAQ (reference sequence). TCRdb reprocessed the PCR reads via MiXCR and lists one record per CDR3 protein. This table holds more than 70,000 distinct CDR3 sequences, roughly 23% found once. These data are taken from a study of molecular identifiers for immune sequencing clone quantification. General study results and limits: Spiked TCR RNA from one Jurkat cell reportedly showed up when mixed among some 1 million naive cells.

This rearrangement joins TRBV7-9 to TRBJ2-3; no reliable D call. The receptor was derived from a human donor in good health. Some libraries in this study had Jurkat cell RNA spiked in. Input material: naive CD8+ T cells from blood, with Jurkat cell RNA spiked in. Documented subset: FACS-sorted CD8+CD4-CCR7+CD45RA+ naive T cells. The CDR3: CASSPTSAGTDTQYF. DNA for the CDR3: TGTGCCAGCAGCCCCACCAGCGCGGGCACAGATACGCAGTATTTT.